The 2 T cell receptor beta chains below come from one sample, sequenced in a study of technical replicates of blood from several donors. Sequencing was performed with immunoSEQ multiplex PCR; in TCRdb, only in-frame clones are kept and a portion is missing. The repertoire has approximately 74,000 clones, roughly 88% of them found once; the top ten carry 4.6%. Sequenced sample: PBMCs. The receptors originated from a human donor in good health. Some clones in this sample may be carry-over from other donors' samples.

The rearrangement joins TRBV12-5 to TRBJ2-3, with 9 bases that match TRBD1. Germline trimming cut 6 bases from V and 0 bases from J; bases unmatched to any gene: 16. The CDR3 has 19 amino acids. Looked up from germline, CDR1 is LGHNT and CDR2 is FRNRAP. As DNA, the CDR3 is TGTGCTAGTGGCCTCTACGACTTCAGGGACAGGGTTAGCACAGATACGCAGTATTTT. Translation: CASGLYDFRDRVSTDTQYF.

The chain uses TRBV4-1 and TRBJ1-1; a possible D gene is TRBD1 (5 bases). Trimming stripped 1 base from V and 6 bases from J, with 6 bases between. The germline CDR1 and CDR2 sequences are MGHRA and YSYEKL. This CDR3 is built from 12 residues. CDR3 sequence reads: CASSQGGPEAFF. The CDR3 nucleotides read TGCGCCAGCAGCCAAGGGGGCCCTGAAGCTTTCTTT.